This T cell receptor beta chain was identified in a study of CD8 T cells in Susac syndrome. Whole-study results and caveats: The study recognized that its TCR sequencing and HLA analysis covered a relatively small number of individuals.

This CDR3 comprises 15 residues. Germline values: CDR1 SGHTA, CDR2 FQGTGA. V lost 2 bases to trimming and J lost 5 bases, with 13 bases between them. Random hexamers were used to reverse transcribe the RNA input (about 0.45 to 1 ug). immunoSEQ multiplex PCR amplified TCR beta CDR3 across 54 Vbeta, 13 Jbeta. TCRdb fed the immunoSEQ multiplex PCR reads into MiXCR, producing one record per CDR3 protein. Of approximately 280,000 distinct CDR3 sequences listed, roughly 81% are singletons. Those who served as multiple sclerosis controls were treatment-naive patients with stable or active relapsing-remitting disease. FACS was used to enrich TEMRA cells, whereas the CD8+ and CD4+ T cells were obtained by negative isolation. On this clonotype: Its specificity is unknown.

V usage is TRBV7-3 and J usage is TRBJ2-1, with no clear D. The receptor's source is a human donor with multiple sclerosis. Sequenced sample: CD8+ T cells from PBMCs. In nucleotides, the CDR3 is TGTGCCAGCAGCTTACCGACAAGCGTGAACAATGAGCAGTTCTTC. Protein sequence: CASSLPTSVNNEQFF.